The table lists the clone carrying this T cell receptor beta chain with a few counts. Its antigen is unidentified. Germline loops: CDR1 MNHNS, CDR2 SASEGT. The CDR3 is made up of 14 amino acids. Deletions cut 1 base from V and 5 bases from J, with 8 bases between. The data belong to a study of OX40 agonist ivuxolimab in advanced cancers. General observations from the study: Among the lowest levels of clonal expansion were found in partial responders at 0.1-3.0 mg/kg. Clonal expansion was seen in CD4+ and CD8+ blood T cells by week 6 at 0.1 to 3.0 mg/kg. In CD8+ T cells, expanded clones were on average more numerous than in CD4+.

Method: immunoSEQ multiplex PCR; TCRdb's copy keeps in-frame clones and lacks some. The repertoire holds 30,000 to 40,000 clones, about 82% seen once, with around 21% in the top ten. The sampling schedule covered blood at baseline, cycle 4 day 1, and cycle 7 day 1. This chain joins TRBV6-1 and TRBJ2-2; D could derive from TRBD1 or TRBD2 (5 bases each). The source material was CD4+ or CD8+ T cells sorted from blood, sampled in a trial of the OX40 agonist ivuxolimab. The receptor comes from an adult with an advanced solid tumor such as melanoma, head and neck, liver or kidney cancer. CDR3 in amino acids: CASSEGWGTGELFF. Here the CDR3 DNA reads TGTGCCAGCAGTGAAGGGTGGGGGACCGGGGAGCTGTTTTTT.